A single sample gave rise to the 9 T cell receptor beta chains below, sequenced in a study of monozygotic twins with inflammatory bowel disease. TCRdb reprocessed the 5' RACE reads; each CDR3 protein has one entry and no DNA is given. Its listing shows approximately 420,000 distinct CDR3 sequences. Sequencing used blood. These TCRs come from a human donor with ulcerative colitis or Crohn's disease, or a healthy co-twin of an affected twin (not recorded which).

V is TRBV6-2 or TRBV6-3 and J is TRBJ2-2. The CDR3 covers 13 residues. Per the germline V gene, CDR1 is MNHEY and CDR2 is SVGEGT. CDR3 loop: CASAFWDTGELFF.

The chain uses TRBV20-1 and TRBJ2-1. Germline V gene data show CDR1 as DFQATT and CDR2 as SNEGSKA (reference sequence). The CDR3 is 14 residues long. The CDR3 protein is CSARDVNSYNEQFF.

The chain carries TRBV7-2 and TRBJ2-7; as DNA is missing, the TRBD2 call by TCRdb cannot be tested. The CDR3 covers 15 residues. The germline gives CDR1 SGHTA, CDR2 FQGNSA. The CDR3 is CASSPQSWYSYEQYF.

The V gene is TRBV4-2, the J gene TRBJ2-5; TCRdb proposes TRBD2, but this gene call is untestable without DNA. From germline, CDR1 is LGHNA and CDR2 YNFKEQ. CDR3 length: 17 residues. CDR3 protein: CASSQGITGGIRETQYF.

The rearrangement links TRBV24-1 to TRBJ2-1. The CDR3 totals 13 residues. The germline V gene has CDR1 KGHDR and CDR2 SFDVKD. The CDR3 region is CATSGPSLGEQFF.

V and J are TRBV5-1 and TRBJ2-5; TCRdb calls TRBD2, which cannot be checked without DNA. CDR3 length equals 16 residues. CDR1 is SGHRS and CDR2 is YFSETQ in the germline V gene. The CDR3 loop is CASSFKTVEDQETQYF.

The chain couples TRBV12-3 or TRBV12-4 to TRBJ1-5; the D call of TRBD1 rests on TCRdb alone, since no DNA is present to check it. The CDR3 runs 13 residues. This CDR3 reads CASRGQGDQPQHF.

The chain has TRBV10-2 and TRBJ2-7; the TCRdb call, TRBD1, lacks DNA for checking. The CDR3 sequence is 14 residues long. Germline lookup yields CDR1 WSHSY and CDR2 SAAADI. The CDR3 loop is CASRPTGGSYEQYF.

The J gene is TRBJ1-2, the V gene TRBV5-1. The CDR3 runs 14 residues. Germline lookup yields CDR1 SGHRS and CDR2 YFSETQ. The CDR3 spells CASSVGTVEYGYTF.